This is a list of T cell receptor beta chains from one sample in a study of cytotoxic CD8 clonotypes in ibrutinib-treated CLL. TCRdb keeps only in-frame clones here, not all; method: immunoSEQ multiplex PCR. The table has just over 65,000 clones, around 65% seen once. Material: PBMCs, obtained after 12 months of ibrutinib treatment. The origin of the receptors is a human donor with chronic lymphocytic leukemia. Both conserved end residues are trimmed from each CDR3. Clone size, where shown, is once, few, many, or a class for clones that have expanded.

clone_size	v_call	j_call	cdr3_aa
NA	TRBV5-5	TRBJ1-2	ASSLDRDGYT
NA	TRBV28	TRBJ2-7	ASSPMGARGKY
NA	TRBV30	TRBJ2-7	AWSVLGPGEQY
NA	TRBV19	TRBJ2-5	ASSIDGASGGTQY
NA	TRBV5-1	TRBJ2-5	ASTTTGYPGETQY
NA	TRBV5-6	TRBJ2-3	ASLAEGQGVADTQY
NA	TRBV5-1	TRBJ1-4	ASSTAGTGGEKLF
NA	TRBV10-3	TRBJ1-3	ASEGTGGSGNTIY
few	TRBV6-5	TRBJ1-5	ASSPDNSNQPQH
NA	TRBV5-1	TRBJ1-1	ASTGRGEAF
few	TRBV7-9	TRBJ2-5	ASSFPGNGETQY
NA	TRBV18	TRBJ1-6	ASSPLDGPFSPLH
NA	TRBV6-1	TRBJ1-2	ASSDGQGSVYT
NA	TRBV19	TRBJ2-3	ASSIQRGGTDTQY
NA	TRBV6-1	TRBJ1-4	ASRDNVANEKLF
NA	TRBV4-2	TRBJ2-5	ASSQDIGGQETQY
NA	TRBV7-3	TRBJ2-3	ASSLTRTGLDTQY
NA	TRBV6-6	TRBJ2-3	ASSLLPGTSGTQY
NA	TRBV2	TRBJ2-6	ARKSGANVLT
NA	TRBV4-1	TRBJ1-2	ASSQADRGYRALNT
few	TRBV19	TRBJ1-2	ASSGWTGGVNGYT
NA	TRBV27	TRBJ2-2	ASSFQGINTGELF
NA	TRBV6-6	TRBJ1-1	ASSQGQRDTEAF
NA	TRBV6-4	TRBJ1-1	ASSAGGGSTEAF
NA	TRBV7-9	TRBJ2-7	ASSFGANTYEQY
NA	TRBV4-1	TRBJ1-4	ASSPGRGLGEKLF
NA	TRBV2	TRBJ1-5	ASSGDRPDSNQPQH
NA	TRBV6-5	TRBJ1-2	ASSRDREGYT
few	TRBV30	TRBJ1-2	AWSPGVKGYT
NA	TRBV6-5	TRBJ1-3	ASRGTSGNTIY
NA	TRBV6-5	TRBJ1-6	ASSYSGDNSPLH
NA	TRBV28	TRBJ1-5	ASSPVEGQGNQPQH
NA	TRBV29-1	TRBJ1-5	SVDPQGGLQPQH
NA	TRBV5-4	TRBJ1-2	ASSLGRGTVGYT
few	TRBV18	TRBJ1-2	ASSPGSIGGYT
NA	TRBV5-1	TRBJ1-2	ASSLRGQGPYGYT
few	TRBV7-6	TRBJ2-6	ASSSVVSGANVLT
few	TRBV30	TRBJ1-2	AWSGGGNYGYT
NA	TRBV5-1	TRBJ1-1	ASSQGTGNTEAF
NA	TRBV5-1	TRBJ2-3	ASSSSASTDTQY
NA	TRBV10-3	TRBJ1-1	AIRGDRMGTEAF
few	TRBV10-3	TRBJ2-2	AISSTAVDSGELF
NA	TRBV15	TRBJ1-1	ATSRDYRLTEAF
NA	TRBV28	TRBJ1-5	ASSPPLIGVGQPQH
NA	TRBV7-2	TRBJ1-2	ASSLAGSYGYT
NA	TRBV10-2	TRBJ2-7	ASLERGETYEQY
NA	TRBV5-1	TRBJ2-5	ASSLGQGRGETQY
NA	TRBV9	TRBJ2-1	ASSGRSGGSNEQF
NA	TRBV7-2	TRBJ2-7	ASSFAGISYEQY
few	TRBV28	TRBJ2-7	ASSRGYEQY
NA	TRBV28	TRBJ2-2	ASSLTGSGNTGELF
NA	TRBV19	TRBJ1-2	ASSSRTGLSERYGYT
NA	TRBV7-7	TRBJ2-1	ASSFGRDNEQF
NA	TRBV19	TRBJ2-3	ASSSRVNTQY
NA	TRBV9	TRBJ1-6	ASSDRASSYNSPLH
NA	TRBV5-4	TRBJ1-1	ASSLERYGTEAF
NA	TRBV28	TRBJ2-4	ASSTSKGLSGKNIQY
NA	TRBV7-2	TRBJ2-2	ASSLGAGNTGELF
few	TRBV4-1	TRBJ1-2	ASSPLTGYGYT
few	TRBV2	TRBJ2-3	ASGQGITDTQY